The 27 T cell receptor beta chains listed next were all sequenced from one sample in a study of blood T cell repertoires in COVID-19. Method: immunoSEQ multiplex PCR; TCRdb's copy keeps in-frame clones and lacks some. The sample includes about 210,000 clones, around four fifths of them seen just once. Input material: peripheral blood. These TCRs come from a man aged 60-69 years with COVID-19, enrolled during active disease.

A single count supports this clone. The rearrangement joins TRBV28 to TRBJ1-5, with a tentative D call TRBD1 (6 bases). Germline-derived CDR1 and CDR2 are MDHEN and SYDVKM. The V end was cut by 7 bases, the J end by 6 bases, with 16 bases between. The CDR3 extends over 14 amino acids. This chain's CDR3 is CASNRGASSQPQHF. The CDR3 nucleotides are TGTGCCAGCAACCGGGGGGCTTCTAGTCAGCCCCAGCATTTT.

This clone was detected a few times. J is TRBJ1-6 and V is TRBV28, with D hard to call. The CDR3 spans 15 residues. V was clipped by 2 bases and J by 10 bases, with 15 bases between them. Germline lookup yields CDR1 MDHEN and CDR2 SYDVKM. CDR3 bases: TGTGCCAGCAGTTTAACCGCGGGCTCCATATCACCCCTCCACTTT. This codes for CASSLTAGSISPLHF.

This chain uses TRBV4-2 with TRBJ2-1, with D perhaps matching TRBD2 (5 bases). V was shortened by 1 base and J by 2 bases, with 15 bases between the two germline ends. The CDR3 has 17 residues. Per germline, CDR1 LGHNA and CDR2 YNFKEQ. The CDR3 nucleotides are TGTGCCAGCAGCCAAGGAATGGAGAGGGTTCCCTACAATGAGCAGTTCTTC. It specifies CASSQGMERVPYNEQFF.

The rearrangement links TRBV5-1 to TRBJ1-1; D not certain. The CDR3 runs 14 residues. Between the trimmed V and J ends, which lost 1 base and 6 bases, there was a span of 13 bases. CDR1 is SGHRS, CDR2 YFSETQ, per germline. The CDR3, as DNA: TGCGCCAGCAGCTTGAATGCTGTGGCCTCTGAAGCTTTCTTT. This sequence encodes CASSLNAVASEAFF.

This clone turned up a few times. The rearrangement uses TRBV7-3 and TRBJ1-1; D is unclear. Germline V CDR1 and CDR2: SGHTA, FQGTGA. V dropped 5 bases and J dropped 5 bases, with 9 bases sitting between them. This CDR3 comprises 12 residues. DNA of the CDR3: TGTGCCAGCAGCGTAGGCGGAACTGAAGCTTTCTTT. Protein product: CASSVGGTEAFF.

This sequence joins TRBV4-2 and TRBJ1-5, with D tentatively TRBD1 (6 bases). Germline-derived CDR1 and CDR2 are LGHNA and YNFKEQ. V lost 7 bases to trimming and J lost 6 bases, with 16 bases between them. This CDR3 has 14 residues. The CDR3 DNA sequence: TGTGCCAGCACCCGGGAGAGGGGGAGTCAGCCCCAGCATTTT. It yields the protein CASTRERGSQPQHF.

The chain couples TRBV25-1 to TRBJ1-6; weak D call: TRBD1 (5 bases). The germline V gene has CDR1 MGHDK and CDR2 SYGVNS. CDR3 length equals 16 residues. Trimming took off 1 base at V and 5 bases at J, with 12 bases between the two ends. Here the CDR3 DNA reads TGTGCCAGCAGTGAATTGGCAGGGAGGGATAATTCACCCCTCCACTTT. Its translation: CASSELAGRDNSPLHF.

The CDR3 bases are TGTGCCAGCAGTCGAACAGGGGCGGGGGGTCAGCCCCAGCATTTT. As protein: CASSRTGAGGQPQHF. The chain carries TRBV6-5 and TRBJ1-5, with 7 nucleotides matching TRBD1. Trimming cost V 5 bases and J 6 bases; bases outside gene matches: 10. The CDR3 sequence is 15 residues long. Looked up from germline, CDR1 is MNHEY and CDR2 is SVGAGI.

The chain employs TRBV6-6 and TRBJ1-5; D possibly corresponds to TRBD1 (6 bases). The CDR3 runs 16 residues. V was pared by 6 bases and J by 0 bases, with 15 bases between. Germline values: CDR1 MNHNY, CDR2 SVGAGI (reference sequence). The CDR3 DNA is TGTGCCAGCAGCCCCGAACAGGGATATAGCAATCAGCCCCAGCATTTT. This gives the protein CASSPEQGYSNQPQHF.

The chain carries TRBV5-1 and TRBJ1-1; possibly TRBD1 for D (5 bases). Trimming pared 2 bases from V and 1 base from J, leaving 15 bases between. Per germline, CDR1 SGHRS and CDR2 YFSETQ. The CDR3 has 16 residues. Written as DNA, the CDR3 is TGCGCCAGCAGCTTTAATTCCGCGACAGCGAACACTGAAGCTTTCTTT. Its protein is CASSFNSATANTEAFF.

The chain recombines TRBV5-6 with TRBJ1-2; the match to TRBD1 covers 8 bases. Trimming at V came to 6 bases and at J to 4 bases, leaving 11 bases not matched to a gene. CDR3 length: 15 amino acids. Germline-derived CDR1 and CDR2 are SGHDT and YYEEEE. CDR3 loop: CASTTFPGQVYGYTF. CDR3 in DNA: TGTGCCAGCACTACCTTTCCGGGACAGGTCTATGGCTACACCTTC. The entire variable domain, with the rest obtained from reference TRBV5-6 and TRBJ1-2, is as follows: DAGVTQSPTHLIKTRGQQVTLRCSPKSGHDTVSWYQQALGQGPQFIFQYYEEEERQRGNFPDRFSGHQFPNYSSELNVNALLLGDSALYLCASTTFPGQVYGYTFGSGTRLTVV.

J is TRBJ2-2 and V is TRBV9; 9 nucleotides align to TRBD2. V was clipped by 5 bases and J by 6 bases; unmatched bases: 14. Per germline, CDR1 SGDLS and CDR2 YYNGEE. The CDR3 runs to 17 residues. The DNA for the CDR3 is TGTGCCAGCAGTCCCGGGACTAGCCTTAATTTGGCCGGGGAGCTGTTTTTT. Its translation: CASSPGTSLNLAGELFF.

This chain joins TRBV9 and TRBJ1-5; D not certain. Germline CDR1 is SGDLS and CDR2 is YYNGEE. Trimming shortened V by 5 bases and J by 5 bases, and 8 bases separated the two germline ends. The CDR3 extends over 12 amino acids. The CDR3 region is CASSPNDQPQHF. CDR3 coding DNA: TGTGCCAGCAGTCCTAATGATCAGCCCCAGCATTTT.

The rearrangement joins TRBV5-4 to TRBJ2-3; D is unclear. CDR1 SGHNT and CDR2 YYREEE come from the germline V gene (reference sequence). V lost 0 bases and J 0 bases, leaving 8 bases between the germline ends. The CDR3 sequence is 15 residues long. The CDR3 nucleotides are TGTGCCAGCAGCTTGGCCTCTCCTAGCACAGATACGCAGTATTTT. Translating it yields CASSLASPSTDTQYF.

The rearrangement joins TRBV28 to TRBJ1-5, with D possibly TRBD1 on 5 matching bases. Per the germline V gene, CDR1 is MDHEN and CDR2 is SYDVKM. V gave up 2 bases and J gave up 3 bases, with 8 bases separating them. CDR3 size: 14 residues. CDR3 protein: CASSLTGYNQPQHF. CDR3 coding DNA: TGTGCCAGCAGTTTAACAGGTTACAATCAGCCCCAGCATTTT.

CDR3 loop: CASSELPGQYSNQPQHF. The CDR3 coding sequence is TGTGCCAGCAGTGAATTACCCGGACAGTATAGCAATCAGCCCCAGCATTTT. This sequence joins TRBV2 and TRBJ1-5; D is possibly TRBD1 (6 bases). Trimming took 2 bases from V and 0 from J, leaving 14 bases between them. The CDR3 length is 17 residues. Looked up from germline, CDR1 is SNHLY and CDR2 is FYNNEI.

CDR3 DNA sequence: TGTGCCAGTAGTGAGACAGGCGCCGGGGCCAACGTCCTGACTTTC. Its translation: CASSETGAGANVLTF. This chain joins TRBV19 and TRBJ2-6; D perhaps matches TRBD1 (6 bases). Trimming stripped 5 bases from V and 4 bases from J, with 12 bases between. CDR1 LNHDA and CDR2 SQIVND come from the germline V gene (reference sequence). The CDR3 contains 15 residues. Using reference TRBV19 and TRBJ2-6 for the parts outside the CDR3, the full variable domain is DGGITQSPKYLFRKEGQNVTLSCEQNLNHDAMYWYRQDPGQGLRLIYYSQIVNDFQKGDIAEGYSVSREKKESFPLTVTSAQKNPTAFYLCASSETGAGANVLTFGAGSRLTVL.

The chain employs TRBV9 and TRBJ1-4; possibly TRBD1 for D (6 bases). Germline V lookup: CDR1 SGDLS, CDR2 YYNGEE. Trimming removed 0 bases at V and 3 bases at J, with 9 bases between. The CDR3 is 15 residues long. The CDR3 reads CASSVGTAANEKLFF. CDR3 sequence (DNA): TGTGCCAGCAGCGTAGGGACAGCAGCTAATGAAAAACTGTTTTTT.

The V gene is TRBV11-3, the J gene TRBJ2-2; tentatively, D is TRBD2 (6 bases). Deletions cut 6 bases from V and 5 bases from J, with 13 bases between. The CDR3 is 14 amino acids. Per the germline V gene, CDR1 is SGHNT and CDR2 is YENEEA. The CDR3 region is CASREGSGTGELFF. DNA for the CDR3: TGTGCCAGCAGGGAGGGAAGTGGTACCGGGGAGCTGTTTTTT.

The chain has TRBV7-2 and TRBJ1-6; D is unclear. CDR1 and CDR2 (germline): SGHTA, FQGNSA. Trimming took off 5 bases at V and 6 bases at J, with 11 bases between the two ends. This CDR3 has 14 amino acids. CDR3 sequence (DNA): TGTGCCAGCAGCCTTAGACGGGTTAATTCACCCCTCCACTTT. It codes for CASSLRRVNSPLHF.

In its sample, this clone was seen once. V gene TRBV29-1 combines with J gene TRBJ1-5, with D hard to call. CDR1 and CDR2 (germline): SQVTM, ANQGSEA. The V and J ends lost 4 bases and 3 bases respectively, with 7 bases between them. The CDR3 contains 12 residues. Written as DNA, the CDR3 is TGCAGCGTTGGAGGCCTCAATCAGCCCCAGCATTTT. As protein: CSVGGLNQPQHF.

This chain joins TRBV7-3 and TRBJ2-3; D perhaps matches TRBD2 (6 bases). Trimming cost V 2 bases and J 6 bases, with 12 bases left between them. Germline CDR1 and CDR2: SGHTA and FQGTGA. CDR3 length: 14 residues. The CDR3 bases are TGTGCCAGCAGCTTAGGAGGGTCCCCCGATACGCAGTATTTT. Encoded protein: CASSLGGSPDTQYF.

The J gene is TRBJ2-2, the V gene TRBV24-1; 9 nucleotides match TRBD1. Germline V CDR1 and CDR2: KGHDR, SFDVKD. This CDR3 is built from 17 residues. V gave up 4 bases and J gave up 2 bases; unmatched junction bases: 7. In DNA, the CDR3 is TGTGCCACCAGTGACCCTCCGGGACAGGGAAACACCGGGGAGCTGTTTTTT. This encodes CATSDPPGQGNTGELFF.

This clone was recorded once. The chain employs TRBV18 and TRBJ1-2; D is possibly TRBD1 (6 bases). The V end lost 2 bases, the J end lost 5 bases, and 9 bases lay between the germline ends. The germline V gene encodes CDR1 KGHSH and CDR2 LQKENI. The CDR3 is 13 amino acids. CDR3 coding DNA: TGTGCCAGCTCACCATCGACAGGTTATGGCTACACCTTC. Residues: CASSPSTGYGYTF.

This chain connects TRBV6-5 to TRBJ2-1; D uncertain. CDR3 length equals 12 residues. Trimming left V 7 bases short and J 7 bases short, with 11 bases between. CDR1 is MNHEY and CDR2 is SVGAGI in the germline V gene. The CDR3 bases are TGTGCCAGCAACCTAGGCCGGAATGAGCAGTTCTTC. Translating it yields CASNLGRNEQFF.

On this clone: The sample holds other DNA sequences that translate to the same CDR3. This chain uses TRBV4-1 with TRBJ2-7, with a possible D match to TRBD1 (6 bases). The CDR3 runs to 14 residues. Trimming left V 4 bases short and J 2 bases short, with 12 bases between. The V gene's germline CDR1 is MGHRA and CDR2 YSYEKL. CDR3 protein: CASSPGQPPYEQYF. The CDR3 nucleotides read TGCGCCAGCAGCCCAGGACAGCCACCCTACGAGCAGTACTTC.

The rearrangement uses TRBV10-3 and TRBJ2-7; 10 positions match TRBD1. V lost 8 bases and J lost 4; bases outside the gene matches: 8. The CDR3 runs 14 residues. Germline V gene sequence: CDR1 ENHRY, CDR2 SYGVKD. The CDR3 DNA sequence: TGTGCCATCCAGGAGAGACAGGGGGCTTACGAGCAGTACTTC. This encodes CAIQERQGAYEQYF.